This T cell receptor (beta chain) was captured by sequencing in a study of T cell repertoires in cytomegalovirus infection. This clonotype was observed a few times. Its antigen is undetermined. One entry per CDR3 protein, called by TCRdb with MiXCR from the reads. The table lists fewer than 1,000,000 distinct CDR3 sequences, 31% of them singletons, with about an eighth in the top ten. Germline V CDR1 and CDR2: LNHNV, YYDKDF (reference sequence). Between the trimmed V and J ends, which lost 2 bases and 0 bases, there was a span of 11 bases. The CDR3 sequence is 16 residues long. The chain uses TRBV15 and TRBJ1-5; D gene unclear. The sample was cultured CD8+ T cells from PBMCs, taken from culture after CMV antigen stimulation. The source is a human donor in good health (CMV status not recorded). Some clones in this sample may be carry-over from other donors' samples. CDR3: CATSRSRDTSNQPQHF. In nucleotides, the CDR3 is TGTGCCACCAGCAGAAGCCGCGACACTAGCAATCAGCCCCAGCATTTT. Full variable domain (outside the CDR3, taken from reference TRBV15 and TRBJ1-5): DAMVIQNPRYQVTQFGKPVTLSCSQTLNHNVMYWYQQKSSQAPKLLFHYYDKDFNNEADTPDNFQSRRPNTSFCFLDIRSPGLGDTAMYLCATSRSRDTSNQPQHFGDGTRLSIL.